The entry below describes one T cell receptor (beta chain). This entry is derived from a study of blood T cell repertoires in COVID-19. In the study overall: Sample material is recorded as cDNA or gDNA derived from T cells, B-cell-depleted T cells, or PBMCs.

Authors' analysis steps: Using reference gene primer amplification, nucleated cell counts were estimated. This table comes from immunoSEQ multiplex PCR, and its TCRdb copy is limited to in-frame clones, with some not included. For V, J and clone size, that table is used; D and trimming come from the DNA. Of fewer than 250,000 clones in the sample, around nine tenths were seen once. The sequenced sample consisted of peripheral blood. The receptor was derived from a man between 60 and 75 years old who had recovered from COVID-19.

The CDR3 region is CASSLRGRTYEQYF. Written as DNA, the CDR3 is TGTGCCAGCAGTTTAAGGGGCAGAACCTACGAGCAGTACTTC. This chain connects TRBV28 to TRBJ2-7, with a tentative D call TRBD1 (5 bases). Germline V gene sequence: CDR1 MDHEN, CDR2 SYDVKM. V gave up 2 bases and J gave up 2 bases, with 10 bases separating them. CDR3 length equals 14 residues.